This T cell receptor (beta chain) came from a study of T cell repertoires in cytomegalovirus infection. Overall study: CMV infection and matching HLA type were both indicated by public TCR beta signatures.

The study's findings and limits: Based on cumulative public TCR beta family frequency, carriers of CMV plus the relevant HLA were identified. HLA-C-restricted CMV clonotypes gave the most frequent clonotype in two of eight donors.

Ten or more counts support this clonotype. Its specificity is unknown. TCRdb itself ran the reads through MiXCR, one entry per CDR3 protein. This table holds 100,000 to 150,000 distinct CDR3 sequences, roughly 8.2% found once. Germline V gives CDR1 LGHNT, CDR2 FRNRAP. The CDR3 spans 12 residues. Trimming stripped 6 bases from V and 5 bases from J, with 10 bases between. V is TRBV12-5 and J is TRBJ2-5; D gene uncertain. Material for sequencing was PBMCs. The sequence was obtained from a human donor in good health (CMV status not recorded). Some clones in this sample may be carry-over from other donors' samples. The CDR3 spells CASGRARETQYF. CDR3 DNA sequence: TGTGCTAGTGGAAGGGCTCGGGAGACCCAGTACTTC.